The TCR beta chain under discussion was sequenced for a study of T cells in Graves' hyperthyroidism and ophthalmopathy. PBMCs were collected from a roughly 10 ml volume of fresh peripheral blood. Trimming removed 1 base from V and 6 bases from J, with 10 bases in between. The CDR3 length is 14 residues. Per germline, CDR1 LNHDA and CDR2 SQIVND (reference sequence). RNA transcripts provided the source from which TCR beta CDR3 regions were amplified. The HTBI primer set served for first-round RT-PCR of the TCR CDR3. TCRdb recomputed calls from the multiplex PCR reads with MiXCR, one row per CDR3 protein. The table includes around 500,000 distinct CDR3 sequences, less than 25% detected once.

This receptor was taken from a woman in her seventies with Graves' ophthalmopathy. Material: blood. The genes are TRBV19 and TRBJ2-1; TRBD2 might be the D (5 bases). In nucleotides, the CDR3 is TGTGCCAGTAGTATAGCGGGAAGTAGCAATGAGCAGTTCTTC. It codes for CASSIAGSSNEQFF.